A single sample gave rise to the 27 T cell receptor beta chains below, sequenced in a study of cytomegalovirus exposure and HLA in healthy donors (dated by TCRdb to the late 2010s). Libraries were constructed by the immunoSEQ multiplex PCR assay. For the multiplex PCR, a mixture combining 60 forward primers for TCR Vbeta segments and 13 reverse primers for TCR Jbeta segments was used. This immuneACCESS table, as held by TCRdb, lists in-frame sequences with V and J called but not all clones. Of the missing ones, under half trace to an unresolved V gene in checked studies; the others have no known cause. This sample lists about 140,000 clones; about 70% were detected once. Approximately 4.3% of the sample is in the top ten clones. The specimen was PBMCs. The receptor source for this set is a man in his 60s in good health and CMV-seronegative.

In DNA form, the CDR3 reads TGTGCCAGCAGGAAGACAGGATCCTACGAGCAGTACTTC. The encoded protein is CASRKTGSYEQYF. The gene calls are TRBV27 and TRBJ2-7, with D maybe TRBD1 (6 bases). Germline V gene data show CDR1 as MNHEY and CDR2 as SMNVEV (reference sequence). V lost 6 bases to trimming and J lost 1 base, with 10 bases between them. The CDR3 has 13 residues.

The chain combines TRBV19 with TRBJ1-1; possibly TRBD1 for D (5 bases). V lost 6 bases and J lost 6, with 20 bases in between. The germline V gene has CDR1 LNHDA and CDR2 SQIVND (reference sequence). The CDR3 is made up of 15 amino acids. CDR3 loop: CASSYTLTEPAEAFF. The DNA for the CDR3 is TGTGCCAGTAGCTATACCCTGACAGAGCCAGCTGAAGCTTTCTTT.

This clone was picked up a small number of times. V usage is TRBV6-5 and J usage is TRBJ2-5; D may be TRBD1 (6 bases). This CDR3 spans 13 amino acids. From germline, CDR1 is MNHEY and CDR2 SVGAGI. Trimming took off 4 bases at V and 11 bases at J, with 17 bases between the two ends. The CDR3 nucleotides read TGTGCCAGCAGTTTCGGACAGATGGGAAAGCAGTACTTC. Protein sequence: CASSFGQMGKQYF.

The chain couples TRBV10-2 to TRBJ1-1, with 7 bases lining up with TRBD1. Germline V gene sequence: CDR1 WSHSY, CDR2 SAAADI. This CDR3 is built from 15 residues. V trimming: 6 bases; J trimming: 4 bases; junction bases outside the gene matches: 11. CDR3 coding DNA: TGCGCCAGCAGAAAACAGGGGTATTATGGCACTGAAGCTTTCTTT. Its translation is CASRKQGYYGTEAFF.

About this clone: One end of the junction varies from germline; a read error may be responsible. The chain links TRBV4-3 to TRBJ2-3; D is perhaps TRBD1 (6 bases). CDR1 and CDR2 (germline): LGHNA, YSLEER. The CDR3 is 17 residues long. CDR3 sequence: CASNQDWGQGFADTQYF. The CDR3 region has the DNA TGCGCCAGCAACCAAGATTGGGGGCAGGGGTTCGCAGATACGCAGTATTTT.

The rearrangement uses TRBV27 and TRBJ2-1; 7 nucleotides agree with TRBD1. The germline gives CDR1 MNHEY, CDR2 SMNVEV (reference sequence). CDR3 length: 14 amino acids. V was clipped by 5 bases and J by 5 bases; unmatched bases: 6. The CDR3 DNA reads as TGTGCCAGCAGTGGCTGGGACAGACACAATGAGCAGTTCTTC. Translation: CASSGWDRHNEQFF.

This clone was seen more than once but under ten times. The chain links TRBV2 to TRBJ1-3; D gene unclear. Germline CDR1 and CDR2: SNHLY and FYNNEI. This CDR3 region has 13 residues. Trimming shortened V by 7 bases and J by 0 bases, and 7 bases separated the two germline ends. The CDR3 sequence: CASTGFSGNTIYF. The CDR3 nucleotides read TGTGCCAGCACGGGGTTCTCTGGAAACACCATATATTTT.

The V and J genes are TRBV7-2 and TRBJ1-2; D ambiguous. This CDR3 is built from 11 residues. The germline V gene encodes CDR1 SGHTA and CDR2 FQGNSA. V was trimmed by 2 bases and J by 10 bases, leaving 8 bases between them. In DNA form, the CDR3 reads TGTGCCAGCAGCTTATGGCAAGACTACACCTTC. Translated: CASSLWQDYTF.

The chain joins TRBV29-1 to TRBJ2-7; a weak D match, TRBD2 (5 bases). The length of the CDR3 is 14 residues. Trimming took 4 bases from V and 0 from J, leaving 13 bases between them. Per germline, CDR1 SQVTM and CDR2 ANQGSEA. The CDR3, as DNA: TGCAGCGTTGTCTTTAGCGTTAGCTCCTACGAGCAGTACTTC. This translates into CSVVFSVSSYEQYF.

The V gene is TRBV11-1, the J gene TRBJ2-1, with TRBD2 as a possible D gene (6 bases). Germline assignment: CDR1 SGHAT and CDR2 FQDESV (reference sequence). The V end lost 4 bases, the J end lost 0 bases, and 13 bases lay between the germline ends. The CDR3 sequence is 16 residues long. The DNA of the CDR3 is TGTGCCAGCAGCTCCCCAACAGCGGGCTCCTACAATGAGCAGTTCTTC. The encoded protein is CASSSPTAGSYNEQFF.

V gene TRBV4-1 combines with J gene TRBJ2-3; perhaps TRBD2 as D (6 bases). Per the germline V gene, CDR1 is MGHRA and CDR2 is YSYEKL. With 1 base removed from V and 3 bases from J, the gap between germline ends came to 20 bases. CDR3 length: 18 residues. In DNA, the CDR3 is TGCGCCAGCAGCCAAGTACCTCCGCGGGAAGGATTGACAGATACGCAGTATTTT. This encodes CASSQVPPREGLTDTQYF.

This chain links TRBV30 with TRBJ2-1; possible D gene TRBD2, 5 bases. This CDR3 contains 11 residues. Trimming removed 3 bases from V and 10 bases from J, with 10 bases in between. The germline CDR1 and CDR2 sequences are GTSNPN and SVGIG (reference sequence). For the CDR3, the DNA is TGTGCCTGGAGAAGGGAGTCCGAGCAGTTCTTC. It translates to CAWRRESEQFF.

The chain employs TRBV5-1 and TRBJ2-1; D is possibly TRBD2 (5 bases). Trimming pared 4 bases from V and 2 bases from J, leaving 13 bases between. CDR3 size: 15 residues. The germline V gene has CDR1 SGHRS and CDR2 YFSETQ. The CDR3 DNA reads as TGCGCCAGCAGCCCCCGGGTAGCGACCTACAATGAGCAGTTCTTC. As protein: CASSPRVATYNEQFF.

The chain joins TRBV6-5 to TRBJ2-7; D is perhaps TRBD1 (6 bases). CDR3 size: 16 residues. CDR1 and CDR2 from the germline V gene are MNHEY and SVGAGI. The V end lost 2 bases, the J end lost 5 bases, and 19 bases lay between the germline ends. Here the CDR3 reads CASSYILAGVKDEQYF. The DNA of the CDR3 is TGTGCCAGCAGTTACATATTAGCAGGGGTGAAGGACGAGCAGTACTTC.

V is TRBV2 and J is TRBJ2-3; D is perhaps TRBD2 (6 bases). Germline V gene data show CDR1 as SNHLY and CDR2 as FYNNEI. This CDR3 contains 15 residues. V dropped 3 bases and J dropped 2 bases, with 12 bases sitting between them. This CDR3 reads CASSEGRFNTDTQYF. CDR3 coding DNA: TGTGCCAGCAGTGAGGGGAGGTTTAACACAGATACGCAGTATTTT.

The table lists this clone with a count of one. The rearrangement uses TRBV7-9 and TRBJ1-2; tentative D call: TRBD1 (5 bases). The CDR3 is 14 residues long. Per germline, CDR1 SEHNR and CDR2 FQNEAQ (reference sequence). V was pared by 0 bases and J by 7 bases, with 12 bases between. This chain's CDR3 is CASSLAAGPGGYTF. DNA for the CDR3: TGTGCCAGCAGCTTAGCGGCAGGGCCGGGTGGCTACACCTTC.

This sequence joins TRBV7-8 and TRBJ2-5; possible D gene TRBD1, 7 bases. The CDR3 spans 16 residues. The germline V gene encodes CDR1 SGHVS and CDR2 FQNEAQ. V was shortened by 1 base and J by 2 bases, with 14 bases between the two germline ends. For the CDR3, the DNA is TGTGCCAGCAGCTTAGTGCAGCAGGGGGGACAAGAGACCCAGTACTTC. This translates into CASSLVQQGGQETQYF.

The chain combines TRBV30 with TRBJ2-1; tentative D call: TRBD2 (7 bases). From germline, CDR1 is GTSNPN and CDR2 SVGIG (reference sequence). CDR3 size: 16 residues. The ends were cut back, 3 bases at V and 3 bases at J, with 18 bases in the middle. The CDR3 DNA follows: TGTGCCTGGAGCCTCAAGGGAGGGGGGGGCTACAATGAGCAGTTCTTC. This sequence encodes CAWSLKGGGGYNEQFF.

J is TRBJ2-1 and V is TRBV6-5, with D tentatively TRBD2 (6 bases). Per the germline V gene, CDR1 is MNHEY and CDR2 is SVGAGI. The CDR3 is 13 amino acids. V lost 8 bases and J 10 bases, leaving 18 bases between the germline ends. The CDR3 loop is CASLVHVGGEQFF. As DNA, the CDR3 is TGTGCCAGCCTAGTGCACGTCGGAGGGGAGCAGTTCTTC.

The V gene is TRBV11-3, the J gene TRBJ1-5; D gene uncertain. Trimming stripped 0 bases from V and 6 bases from J, with 18 bases between. Germline CDR1 SGHNT, CDR2 YENEEA. The CDR3 spans 17 residues. CDR3 coding DNA: TGTGCCAGCAGCTTAGAAACGGAGGAAGGGTCAGCTCAGCCCCAGCATTTT. It specifies CASSLETEEGSAQPQHF.

This chain connects TRBV14 to TRBJ2-7; 7 bases align to TRBD2. Per germline, CDR1 SGHDN and CDR2 FVKESK. This CDR3 is built from 15 residues. Trimming took 0 bases from V and 0 from J; bases not matched to a gene: 2. In nucleotides, the CDR3 is TGTGCCAGCAGCCAAGAGGGGGACTACTCCTACGAGCAGTACTTC. This sequence encodes CASSQEGDYSYEQYF.

The chain links TRBV27 to TRBJ1-5; 7 nucleotides agree with TRBD1. V shed 5 bases, J shed 3 bases, and the junction held 4 bases outside the gene matches. The CDR3 is 14 amino acids. Germline V lookup: CDR1 MNHEY, CDR2 SMNVEV (reference sequence). The CDR3 loop is CASSPGTDNQPQHF. CDR3 nucleotides: TGTGCCAGCAGTCCCGGGACAGACAATCAGCCCCAGCATTTT.

The chain is built from TRBV19 and TRBJ1-4; the D gene is possibly TRBD1 (5 bases). CDR3 size: 15 residues. Germline loops: CDR1 LNHDA, CDR2 SQIVND (reference sequence). V lost 3 bases to trimming and J lost 5 bases, with 13 bases between them. The CDR3, as DNA: TGTGCCAGTAGTATGACAGACGAGCAAAATGAAAAACTGTTTTTT. Encoded protein: CASSMTDEQNEKLFF.

The gene calls are TRBV28 and TRBJ2-7; D may be TRBD1 (8 bases). Trimming cost V 7 bases and J 2 bases, with 15 bases left between them. In germline, CDR1 is MDHEN, CDR2 SYDVKM. This CDR3 is built from 14 residues. CDR3 in amino acids: CASIYRGGTYEQYF. The CDR3 coding sequence is TGTGCCAGCATCTACAGGGGGGGAACCTACGAGCAGTACTTC.

This clone was detected only a few times. CDR3 amino acids: CASSTGTGSSYNEQFF. The CDR3 DNA sequence: TGTGCCAGCAGTACGGGGACTGGGAGCTCCTACAATGAGCAGTTCTTC. J is TRBJ2-1 and V is TRBV28; perhaps TRBD2 as D (6 bases). V lost 5 bases and J lost 0, with 14 bases in between. The germline V gene has CDR1 MDHEN and CDR2 SYDVKM. CDR3 length: 16 amino acids.

The rearrangement uses TRBV4-1 and TRBJ1-2; 7 bases line up with TRBD1. The CDR3 length is 16 residues. The germline gives CDR1 MGHRA, CDR2 YSYEKL. Trimming cost V 1 base and J 8 bases; bases outside gene matches: 13. This chain's CDR3 is CASSQGSRGQRAGYTF. Written as DNA, the CDR3 is TGCGCCAGCAGCCAAGGGAGTAGGGGACAGAGGGCGGGCTACACCTTC.

The rearrangement links TRBV4-1 to TRBJ2-2, with 12 bases lining up with TRBD2. V gave up 1 base and J gave up 6 bases; unmatched junction bases: 6. This CDR3 has 17 residues. Germline V CDR1 and CDR2: MGHRA, YSYEKL. The CDR3 sequence is CASSQASGRAYPGELFF. In DNA, the CDR3 is TGCGCCAGCAGCCAAGCTAGCGGGAGGGCGTACCCCGGGGAGCTGTTTTTT.